A single TCR beta chain is shown here with its context. Its cognate antigen is unknown. This PCR relied on a set of 60 Vbeta primers and 13 Jbeta primers. Clones were sequenced by immunoSEQ multiplex PCR, and TCRdb holds only the in-frame ones, with some missing. The repertoire holds approximately 160,000 clones, around 80% seen once, with 6% to 7.5% in the top ten. This record belongs to a study of cytomegalovirus exposure and HLA in healthy donors. Study-wide results and limits: Common viral pathogens (according to a later analysis) appeared linked to several of the most significant clusters. Researchers reported in a later analysis that a missense DCLRE1C variant was tied to TCR beta V- and J-gene trimming.

Germline CDR1 SEHNR, CDR2 FQNEAQ (reference sequence). V was cut by 7 bases and J by 6 bases, with 18 bases left in between. This CDR3 has 14 residues. V is TRBV7-9 and J is TRBJ1-2; D possibly corresponds to TRBD1 (6 bases). The clonotype was recovered from a man aged 30-40 years in good health and CMV-seropositive. Sequencing input: PBMCs. Here the CDR3 reads CASIRTGSKNGYTF. DNA for the CDR3: TGTGCCAGCATCAGAACAGGGTCAAAAAATGGCTACACCTTC.